The 21 T cell receptor beta chains presented below share a single source sample, sequenced in a study of blood T cells in healthy people across ages. Combining a sample-barcoded 5' primer with a J-beta primer mix, a second PCR ran for 7 to 11 cycles. TCRdb recomputed calls from the 5' RACE reads with MiXCR, one row per CDR3 protein. This table has hundreds of thousands of distinct CDR3 sequences, less than 70% appearing once. The sample consisted of blood. The source of these receptors is a man at least 80 years old in good health.

J is TRBJ2-1 and V is TRBV29-1, with D perhaps TRBD1 (6 bases). The CDR3 is 14 amino acids. Trimming pared 6 bases from V and 4 bases from J, leaving 16 bases between. Germline CDR1 is SQVTM and CDR2 is ANQGSEA. CDR3 sequence: CSVSGQYFYNEQFF. The DNA of the CDR3 is TGCAGCGTCTCCGGACAGTACTTTTACAATGAGCAGTTCTTC.

This chain joins TRBV11-2 and TRBJ2-3; D is unclear. The CDR3 spans 16 residues. The germline V and J ends were trimmed by 2 bases and 4 bases, with 16 bases remaining between them. CDR1 is SGHAT, CDR2 FQNNGV, per germline. The CDR3 region has the DNA TGTGCCAGCAGCTTATTCTTGGGAAATGGGGCAGATACGCAGTATTTT. As protein: CASSLFLGNGADTQYF.

The chain uses TRBV6-5 and TRBJ2-6; no reliable D call. The CDR3 is 14 amino acids. CDR1 MNHEY and CDR2 SVGAGI come from the germline V gene. V was pared by 0 bases and J by 8 bases, with 8 bases between. CDR3 sequence (DNA): TGTGCCAGCAGTTACTCGACGCAGACCAACGTCCTGACTTTC. Protein: CASSYSTQTNVLTF.

This sequence joins TRBV27 and TRBJ2-3; 10 nucleotides align to TRBD2. This CDR3 region has 18 residues. Trimming at V came to 3 bases and at J to 1 base, leaving 10 bases not matched to a gene. Germline V gene sequence: CDR1 MNHEY, CDR2 SMNVEV (reference sequence). The CDR3 DNA sequence: TGTGCCAGCAGTTTTCTTTCTAGCGGGAGAGGGGGCACAGATACGCAGTATTTT. It codes for CASSFLSSGRGGTDTQYF.

The rearrangement links TRBV29-1 to TRBJ2-1; the D is unclear. CDR3 length: 14 amino acids. Germline CDR1 and CDR2: SQVTM and ANQGSEA. Trimming removed 5 bases at V and 5 bases at J, with 16 bases between. This CDR3 is CSVPKLGAHNEQFF. CDR3 in DNA: TGCAGCGTTCCGAAGCTAGGCGCCCACAATGAGCAGTTCTTC.

The chain carries TRBV6-6 and TRBJ2-5; tentatively, D is TRBD2 (7 bases). Trimming cost V 10 bases and J 1 base, with 16 bases left between them. The CDR3 has 14 residues. Germline lookup yields CDR1 MNHNY and CDR2 SVGAGI (reference sequence). The CDR3 sequence: CATKGGGGQETQYF. CDR3 coding DNA: TGTGCCACTAAGGGGGGAGGGGGCCAAGAGACCCAGTACTTC.

The genes are TRBV11-2 and TRBJ1-2; D uncertain. CDR3 length equals 13 residues. Trimming shortened V by 5 bases and J by 4 bases, and 11 bases separated the two germline ends. Germline V gene lookup returns CDR1 SGHAT and CDR2 FQNNGV. The CDR3 region has the DNA TGTGCCAGCAGCGTCAGCGGTAGCTATGGCTACACCTTC. Encoded protein: CASSVSGSYGYTF.

This chain connects TRBV28 to TRBJ2-7; D ambiguous. The closer fit of TRBJ2-5 to the DNA end suggests the J call may be wrong. Germline assignment: CDR1 MDHEN and CDR2 SYDVKM. The CDR3 extends over 16 amino acids. The CDR3 region has the DNA TGTGCCAGCAGTCCCCAACAGTTCACCCTACCGGAGACCCAGTACTTC. Translating it yields CASSPQQFTLPETQYF.

The gene calls are TRBV4-2 and TRBJ1-3, with D perhaps TRBD1 (6 bases). Germline CDR1 reads LGHNA; CDR2 reads YNFKEQ. With 0 bases removed from V and 4 bases from J, the gap between germline ends came to 13 bases. CDR3 length: 16 residues. In DNA, the CDR3 is TGTGCCAGCAGCCAAGAAGGCACAGGGACAGGAAACACCATATATTTT. This gives the protein CASSQEGTGTGNTIYF.

This clonotype has a single count. This rearrangement joins TRBV20-1 to TRBJ1-2; TRBD1 matches 9 bases. The CDR3 is 13 amino acids. Unmatched junction bases numbered 6, after V lost 3 bases and J lost 7 bases. In germline, CDR1 is DFQATT, CDR2 SNEGSKA (reference sequence). The CDR3 DNA is TGCAGTGCTAGGACAGGGGGAAGGTTTGGCTACACCTTC. This encodes CSARTGGRFGYTF.

The chain couples TRBV3-1 to TRBJ2-6; 7 bases are shared with TRBD1. The ends lost 1 base at V and 12 bases at J; junction bases unmatched: 0. Germline CDR1 reads LGHDT; CDR2 reads YNNKEL (reference sequence). CDR3 size: 12 residues. CDR3 amino acids: CASSQGTGVLTF. In DNA, the CDR3 is TGTGCCAGCAGCCAAGGGACAGGCGTCCTGACTTTC.

The V call is TRBV29-1, the J call TRBJ2-5; possibly TRBD1 for D (6 bases). The V and J ends lost 6 bases and 5 bases respectively, with 16 bases between them. CDR3 length equals 13 residues. CDR1 SQVTM and CDR2 ANQGSEA come from the germline V gene. Here the CDR3 reads CSVDQGKGETQYF. Written as DNA, the CDR3 is TGCAGCGTCGATCAGGGGAAAGGCGAGACCCAGTACTTC.

The table lists this clonotype with a few counts. The V call is TRBV29-1, the J call TRBJ2-4; D unresolved. The germline V gene has CDR1 SQVTM and CDR2 ANQGSEA. The CDR3 loop spans 13 amino acids. Trimming stripped 7 bases from V and 1 base from J, with 11 bases between. The CDR3 is CSGTDRAKNIQYF. The CDR3 nucleotides are TGCAGCGGTACTGACCGGGCCAAAAACATTCAGTACTTC.

This clonotype occurred a few times. The J gene is TRBJ2-1, the V gene TRBV12-3 or TRBV12-4, with D maybe TRBD2 (6 bases). CDR3 length: 16 amino acids. V gave up 3 bases and J gave up 7 bases, with 19 bases separating them. The chain's CDR3 is CASSFAPGLGRNEQFF. The CDR3 DNA sequence: TGTGCCAGCAGTTTCGCCCCGGGACTGGGTAGAAATGAGCAGTTCTTC.

V and J are TRBV7-9 and TRBJ2-1; either TRBD1 or TRBD2 may supply D (5 bases each). Germline-derived CDR1 and CDR2 are SEHNR and FQNEAQ (reference sequence). This CDR3 comprises 19 residues. V was shortened by 3 bases and J by 1 base, with 22 bases between the two germline ends. CDR3 nucleotide sequence: TGTGCCAGCAGCTTCCCCCTCGGAGCTGGGGGTAAGTCCTACAATGAGCAGTTCTTC. Amino acids: CASSFPLGAGGKSYNEQFF.

As to this clonotype: A junction boundary mismatches the germline segment, possibly from a read error. The chain links TRBV12-3 or TRBV12-4 to TRBJ1-5; 8 bases align to TRBD1. This CDR3 is built from 15 residues. The CDR3 here is CACSLGTGDNQPQHF. The CDR3 DNA reads as TGTGCCTGCAGTTTGGGGACAGGCGATAATCAGCCCCAGCATTTT.

The chain combines TRBV28 with TRBJ1-2, with D perhaps TRBD1 (6 bases). Germline loops: CDR1 MDHEN, CDR2 SYDVKM. This CDR3 comprises 13 residues. Trimming took off 6 bases at V and 5 bases at J, with 13 bases between the two ends. CDR3 nucleotides: TGTGCCAGCAGGTTAGGGGGGCGTTATGGCTACACCTTC. Its protein product is CASRLGGRYGYTF.

In this sample, this clonotype turned up a few times. This chain uses TRBV20-1 with TRBJ2-5; D tentatively fits TRBD1 or TRBD2 (6 bases each). The CDR3 runs 14 residues. V was cut by 0 bases and J by 3 bases, with 11 bases left in between. Looked up from germline, CDR1 is DFQATT and CDR2 is SNEGSKA (reference sequence). The CDR3 DNA reads as TGCAGTGCTAGAGATCGGGGGCCCAAAGAGACCCAGTACTTC. Its protein is CSARDRGPKETQYF.

The V call is TRBV20-1, the J call TRBJ2-1; TRBD2 aligns across 12 bases. Germline V CDR1 and CDR2: DFQATT, SNEGSKA (reference sequence). With V trimmed by 2 bases and J by 3 bases, 14 bases remained unmatched. The CDR3 is 19 residues long. The CDR3 region is CSARFGLAGPKTYYNEQFF. The CDR3, as DNA: TGCAGTGCTAGATTTGGACTAGCGGGACCGAAAACTTACTACAATGAGCAGTTCTTC.

CDR3 DNA sequence: TGTGCCAGCAGACAGGGACTAGCTGGGGGAAATGAGCAGTTCTTC. It encodes CASRQGLAGGNEQFF. The chain joins TRBV21-1 to TRBJ2-1; the table's D call of TRBD2 was not tested on the DNA. TRBV21-1 is a pseudogene locus. This CDR3 has 15 amino acids.

This sequence joins TRBV2 and TRBJ1-6; D remains ambiguous. The germline CDR1 and CDR2 sequences are SNHLY and FYNNEI. V was pared by 5 bases and J by 9 bases, with 11 bases between. CDR3 length equals 13 residues. The CDR3: CASSPRAGSPLHF. DNA for the CDR3: TGTGCCAGCAGTCCTAGGGCTGGTTCACCCCTCCACTTT.